The 30 T cell receptor beta chains in this list originate from one sample, sequenced in a study of T cell repertoires in cytomegalovirus infection. MiXCR, applied by TCRdb to the reads, yields one record per CDR3 protein. The sample holds 40,000 to 55,000 distinct CDR3 sequences, under 25% seen once. These TCRs are of unknown antigen specificity. The input for sequencing was CD8+ T cells from cultured PBMCs, taken from culture after CMV antigen stimulation. The source of these receptors is a human donor in good health (CMV status not recorded). Some clones in this sample may be carry-over from other donors' samples.

This chain uses TRBV27 with TRBJ2-7; 9 nucleotides agree with TRBD2. With V trimmed by 3 bases and J by 5 bases, 2 bases remained unmatched. The CDR3 totals 13 residues. CDR1 MNHEY and CDR2 SMNVEV come from the germline V gene (reference sequence). CDR3 coding DNA: TGTGCCAGCAGTTTGGGACTAGCCGACGAGCAGTACTTC. Its protein is CASSLGLADEQYF.

The V and J genes are TRBV9 and TRBJ2-1; D gene uncertain. The CDR3 length is 15 residues. Germline lookup yields CDR1 SGDLS and CDR2 YYNGEE. V lost 0 bases to trimming and J lost 0 bases, with 7 bases between them. CDR3 region: CASSVGGPSYNEQFF. For the CDR3, the DNA is TGTGCCAGCAGCGTAGGCGGACCCTCCTACAATGAGCAGTTCTTC.

The chain combines TRBV7-6 with TRBJ2-1; 8 bases agree with TRBD2. The ends lost 5 bases at V and 8 bases at J; junction bases unmatched: 8. The CDR3 spans 14 residues. Germline V lookup: CDR1 SGHVS, CDR2 FNYEAQ. CDR3: CASSPGGRGDEQFF. In DNA, the CDR3 is TGTGCCAGCAGCCCGGGGGGGCGTGGGGATGAGCAGTTCTTC.

This clonotype was seen a few times. The chain joins TRBV6-2 or TRBV6-3 to TRBJ2-1; D is possibly TRBD1 (6 bases). The CDR3 is made up of 14 amino acids. Trimming removed 4 bases from V and 4 bases from J, with 11 bases in between. Germline V lookup: CDR1 MNHEY, CDR2 SVGEGT. The CDR3 DNA is TGTGCCAGCAGTTTGGACAGCACATACAATGAGCAGTTCTTC. Amino acids: CASSLDSTYNEQFF.

V is TRBV7-9 and J is TRBJ2-1, with 8 nucleotides matching TRBD1. CDR3 length: 16 residues. Germline V gene sequence: CDR1 SEHNR, CDR2 FQNEAQ (reference sequence). J was trimmed by 3 bases and V by 3 bases; bases with no gene match: 7. The CDR3 DNA sequence: TGTGCCAGCAGCTTTGGACAGGGAAAGGGCTACAATGAGCAGTTCTTC. This codes for CASSFGQGKGYNEQFF.

This clonotype has a count of ten or more. The V call is TRBV12-5, the J call TRBJ1-1; D is possibly TRBD1 (5 bases). Trimming took off 6 bases at V and 4 bases at J, with 12 bases between the two ends. Per the germline V gene, CDR1 is LGHNT and CDR2 is FRNRAP. The length of the CDR3 is 13 residues. The CDR3 reads CASGAYGGTEAFF. The CDR3 region has the DNA TGTGCTAGTGGGGCCTATGGGGGCACTGAAGCTTTCTTT.

This clonotype showed up just a few times. This chain links TRBV29-1 with TRBJ2-7; 11 bases match TRBD2. Per germline, CDR1 SQVTM and CDR2 ANQGSEA. This CDR3 has 19 amino acids. Trimming cost V 7 bases and J 8 bases; bases outside gene matches: 28. This CDR3 reads CSATAWEVPGLAAPSQQYF. The CDR3 DNA reads as TGCAGCGCGACCGCGTGGGAGGTCCCGGGACTAGCGGCACCTTCTCAGCAGTACTTC.

The J gene is TRBJ2-7, the V gene TRBV7-2, with TRBD2 as a possible D gene (6 bases). V lost 3 bases and J lost 3, with 12 bases in between. The CDR3 has 14 amino acids. The V gene's germline CDR1 is SGHTA and CDR2 FQGNSA. CDR3 sequence (DNA): TGTGCCAGCAGCTTCCCGACCGGGGGCTACGAGCAGTACTTC. It yields the protein CASSFPTGGYEQYF.

The chain carries TRBV9 and TRBJ1-1; TRBD1 might be the D (6 bases). There are 17 residues in the CDR3. Germline V gene sequence: CDR1 SGDLS, CDR2 YYNGEE. V was clipped by 4 bases and J by 0 bases, with 19 bases between them. CDR3 in amino acids: CASSSPSDRGMNTEAFF. The CDR3 DNA reads TGTGCCAGCAGCTCCCCGTCGGACAGAGGGATGAACACTGAAGCTTTCTTT. The entire variable domain, with the rest obtained from reference TRBV9 and TRBJ1-1, is as follows: DSGVTQTPKHLITATGQRVTLRCSPRSGDLSVYWYQQSLDQGLQFLIQYYNGEERAKGNILERFSAQQFPDLHSELNLSSLELGDSALYFCASSSPSDRGMNTEAFFGQGTRLTVV.

The gene calls are TRBV6-2 or TRBV6-3 and TRBJ2-1, with 14 bases aligning to TRBD2. Germline V CDR1 and CDR2: MNHEY, SVGEGT. The V gene end was trimmed by 5 bases and the J gene end by 12 bases; junction bases not matched to a gene: 6. This CDR3 contains 14 residues. The CDR3 loop reads CASSTGTSGRLQFF. The CDR3, as DNA: TGTGCCAGCAGTACCGGGACTAGCGGGAGACTGCAGTTCTTC.

The chain links TRBV6-5 to TRBJ2-7, with 10 positions matching TRBD2. Germline CDR1 reads MNHEY; CDR2 reads SVGAGI. J gave up 2 bases and V 4 bases, and 8 bases lay outside the gene matches. CDR3 length: 16 amino acids. CDR3 sequence: CASSSGPSGSTYEQYF. The CDR3 DNA sequence: TGTGCCAGCAGTTCGGGGCCTAGCGGGAGTACCTACGAGCAGTACTTC.

In its sample, this clonotype was seen a few times. The chain carries TRBV4-3 and TRBJ2-1; D may be TRBD2 (7 bases). CDR3 length: 15 amino acids. Germline values: CDR1 LGHNA, CDR2 YSLEER. Trimming shortened V by 1 base and J by 4 bases, and 11 bases separated the two germline ends. The CDR3 loop is CASSQGGGGYNEQFF. CDR3 DNA: TGCGCCAGCAGCCAAGGGGGAGGGGGTTACAATGAGCAGTTCTTC.

The chain joins TRBV7-8 to TRBJ2-1; 13 bases are a match to TRBD2. This CDR3 is built from 16 residues. The germline V gene has CDR1 SGHVS and CDR2 FQNEAQ. Trimming at V came to 3 bases and at J to 8 bases, leaving 7 bases not matched to a gene. The CDR3 region is CASSFRTSGSLHEQFF. In DNA, the CDR3 is TGTGCCAGCAGCTTTAGGACTAGCGGGAGTTTGCATGAGCAGTTCTTC.

This clonotype was counted between two and nine times. The J gene is TRBJ1-5, the V gene TRBV7-2, with D tentatively TRBD1 (5 bases). Germline V lookup: CDR1 SGHTA, CDR2 FQGNSA. The germline V and J ends were trimmed by 1 base and 3 bases, with 10 bases remaining between them. This CDR3 is 15 amino acids long. CDR3 region: CASSLELGTNQPQHF. DNA for the CDR3: TGTGCCAGCAGCTTAGAGCTCGGGACCAATCAGCCCCAGCATTTT.

Comments on this clonotype: One junction end disagrees with the germline gene, perhaps due to a read error. CDR3 in amino acids: CASRPENNSPLHF. Here the CDR3 DNA reads TGTGCCAGCAGACCTGAAAACAATTCGCCCCTCCACTTT. This rearrangement joins TRBV7-6 to TRBJ1-6; D is unclear. The CDR3 loop spans 13 amino acids. Looked up from germline, CDR1 is SGHVS and CDR2 is FNYEAQ. Full variable domain (outside the CDR3, taken from reference TRBV7-6 and TRBJ1-6): GAGVSQSPRYKVTKRGQDVALRCDPISGHVSLYWYRQALGQGPEFLTYFNYEAQQDKSGLPNDRFSAERPEGSISTLTIQRTEQRDSAMYRCASRPENNSPLHFGNGTRLTVT.

The J gene is TRBJ1-2, the V gene TRBV7-6, with a tentative D call TRBD1 (5 bases). This CDR3 contains 16 residues. Germline V CDR1 and CDR2: SGHVS, FNYEAQ. V was clipped by 5 bases and J by 6 bases, with 22 bases between them. Here the CDR3 DNA reads TGTGCCAGCAGCCAACACCTCACTTCGACAGCCCATGGCTACACCTTC. Its translation is CASSQHLTSTAHGYTF.

The rearrangement joins TRBV6-2 or TRBV6-3 to TRBJ2-1; TRBD2 matches 9 bases. Germline trimming cut 6 bases from V and 4 bases from J; bases unmatched to any gene: 10. CDR3 size: 16 residues. Germline CDR1 and CDR2: MNHEY and SVGEGT. CDR3 residues: CASSSSIAGAYNEQFF. CDR3 bases: TGTGCCAGCAGCTCGTCAATAGCGGGAGCGTACAATGAGCAGTTCTTC.

This rearrangement joins TRBV7-3 to TRBJ1-1; no definite D call. The germline V gene encodes CDR1 SGHTA and CDR2 FQGTGA. There are 14 residues in the CDR3. Trimming took off 3 bases at V and 4 bases at J, with 12 bases between the two ends. CDR3 protein: CASSLRGMGTEAFF. In DNA, the CDR3 is TGTGCCAGCAGCTTGAGAGGGATGGGCACTGAAGCTTTCTTT.

There are a few counts of this clonotype. This chain joins TRBV27 and TRBJ2-1, with 8 bases matching TRBD1. The CDR3 consists of 15 residues. V dropped 0 bases and J dropped 4; count of bases not matched to a gene: 2. The germline V gene encodes CDR1 MNHEY and CDR2 SMNVEV (reference sequence). CDR3 amino acids: CASSLSRTGYNEQFF. DNA for the CDR3: TGTGCCAGCAGTTTATCGCGGACAGGGTACAATGAGCAGTTCTTC.

This clonotype was observed a handful of times. The chain employs TRBV28 and TRBJ2-7; 8 positions agree with TRBD1. Germline-derived CDR1 and CDR2 are MDHEN and SYDVKM. This CDR3 has 15 amino acids. Trimming took 2 bases from V and 5 from J; bases not matched to a gene: 8. The CDR3 loop reads CASSLRLRTGNEQYF. DNA of the CDR3: TGTGCCAGCAGTTTAAGACTTAGGACAGGGAACGAGCAGTACTTC. Looking up the rest from reference TRBV28 and TRBJ2-7 gives the full variable domain: DVKVTQSSRYLVKRTGEKVFLECVQDMDHENMFWYRQDPGLGLRLIYFSYDVKMKEKGDIPEGYSVSREKKERFSLILESASTNQTSMYLCASSLRLRTGNEQYFGPGTRLTVT.

The chain recombines TRBV20-1 with TRBJ2-1; a weak D match, TRBD2 (5 bases). The CDR3 has 18 amino acids. The V gene lost 0 bases and the J gene lost 0 bases, with 18 bases spanning the gap. The germline gives CDR1 DFQATT, CDR2 SNEGSKA (reference sequence). This chain's CDR3 is CSAREDSLTKSSYNEQFF. CDR3 coding DNA: TGCAGTGCTAGAGAGGACTCTTTGACTAAAAGCTCCTACAATGAGCAGTTCTTC.

The V gene is TRBV6-2 or TRBV6-3, the J gene TRBJ2-3; tentative D call: TRBD1 (5 bases). The CDR3 covers 15 residues. Germline CDR1 MNHEY, CDR2 SVGEGT. V lost 6 bases, J lost 0 bases, and 13 bases lay in between. Here the CDR3 reads CASSYRRLSTDTQYF. Written as DNA, the CDR3 is TGTGCCAGCAGCTACAGGCGTCTAAGCACAGATACGCAGTATTTT.

V usage is TRBV15 and J usage is TRBJ2-7; the match to TRBD2 covers 7 bases. The ends lost 6 bases at V and 6 bases at J; junction bases unmatched: 8. Germline values: CDR1 LNHNV, CDR2 YYDKDF (reference sequence). This CDR3 is 13 amino acids long. The CDR3 coding sequence is TGTGCCACCAGGGGGGGGACCCCTGCCGAGCAGTACTTC. Translated, it gives CATRGGTPAEQYF.

This clonotype was detected a few times. V is TRBV27 and J is TRBJ1-5; weak D call: TRBD1 (5 bases). Trimming took off 6 bases at V and 1 base at J, with 13 bases between the two ends. In germline, CDR1 is MNHEY, CDR2 SMNVEV (reference sequence). The CDR3 covers 15 residues. CDR3 nucleotides: TGTGCCAGCAGCCTGGGGGGGTTGAGCAATCAGCCCCAGCATTTT. Protein product: CASSLGGLSNQPQHF.

The V gene is TRBV7-6, the J gene TRBJ2-7; maybe TRBD1 (8 bases). The CDR3 has 15 residues. CDR1 and CDR2 from the germline V gene are SGHVS and FNYEAQ. Trimming left V 5 bases short and J 5 bases short, with 19 bases between. The CDR3 sequence is CASSPRRQGRDEQYF. The CDR3, as DNA: TGTGCCAGCAGCCCTCGCAGACAGGGGAGGGACGAGCAGTACTTC.

This clonotype was detected only a few times. The chain carries TRBV7-2 and TRBJ2-3; 8 positions agree with TRBD2. The CDR3 has 14 amino acids. CDR1 and CDR2 from the germline V gene are SGHTA and FQGNSA. Trimming at V came to 3 bases and at J to 6 bases, leaving 5 bases not matched to a gene. CDR3 sequence: CASSLLAGMDTQYF. The CDR3 region has the DNA TGTGCCAGCAGCTTGTTAGCGGGGATGGATACGCAGTATTTT.

This sequence joins TRBV5-8 and TRBJ1-5; a possible D gene is TRBD1 (6 bases). Trimming shortened V by 2 bases and J by 2 bases, and 8 bases separated the two germline ends. Per germline, CDR1 SGHTS and CDR2 YDEGEE. The CDR3 spans 14 residues. Written as DNA, the CDR3 is TGTGCCAGCAGCTTAAGGGGGGGCAATCAGCCCCAGCATTTT. Its translation: CASSLRGGNQPQHF.

There are a few counts of this clonotype. The rearrangement uses TRBV12-3 or TRBV12-4 and TRBJ1-2; 11 bases are shared with TRBD1. The J segment lost 7 bases and the V segment lost 8 bases, leaving 3 bases of the junction unmatched. The CDR3 runs 12 residues. The CDR3: CASGQGAAGYTF. CDR3 nucleotide sequence: TGTGCCAGCGGACAGGGGGCGGCTGGCTACACCTTC.

The genes are TRBV27 and TRBJ2-7; D is unresolved. V was shortened by 5 bases and J by 3 bases, with 11 bases between the two germline ends. This CDR3 spans 13 amino acids. Germline assignment: CDR1 MNHEY and CDR2 SMNVEV (reference sequence). The CDR3 DNA follows: TGTGCCAGCAGTCCCCGAGAAATCTACGAGCAGTACTTC. This sequence encodes CASSPREIYEQYF.

The gene calls are TRBV7-6 and TRBJ2-7; no clear D. Looked up from germline, CDR1 is SGHVS and CDR2 is FNYEAQ. The CDR3 is 13 amino acids. V was shortened by 5 bases and J by 4 bases, with 12 bases between the two germline ends. As DNA, the CDR3 is TGTGCCAGCAGCCATGGGGAAAGGTACGAGCAGTACTTC. As protein: CASSHGERYEQYF. The whole variable domain, remainder taken from reference TRBV7-6 and TRBJ2-7, is GAGVSQSPRYKVTKRGQDVALRCDPISGHVSLYWYRQALGQGPEFLTYFNYEAQQDKSGLPNDRFSAERPEGSISTLTIQRTEQRDSAMYRCASSHGERYEQYFGPGTRLTVT.